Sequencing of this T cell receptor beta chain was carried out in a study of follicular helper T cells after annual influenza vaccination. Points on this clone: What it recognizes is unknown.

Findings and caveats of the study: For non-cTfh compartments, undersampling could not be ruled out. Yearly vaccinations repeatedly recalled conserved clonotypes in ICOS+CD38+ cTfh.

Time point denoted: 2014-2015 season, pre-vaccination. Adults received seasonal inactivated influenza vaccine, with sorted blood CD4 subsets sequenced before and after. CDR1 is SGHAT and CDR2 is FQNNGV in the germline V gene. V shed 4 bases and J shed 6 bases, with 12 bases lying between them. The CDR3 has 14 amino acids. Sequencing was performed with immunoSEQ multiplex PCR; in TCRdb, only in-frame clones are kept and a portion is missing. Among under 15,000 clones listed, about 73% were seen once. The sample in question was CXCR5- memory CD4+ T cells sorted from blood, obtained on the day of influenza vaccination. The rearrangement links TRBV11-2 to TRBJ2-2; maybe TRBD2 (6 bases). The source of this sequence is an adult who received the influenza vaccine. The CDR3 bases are TGTGCCAGCAGCTCCTACCGGGAGCCCGGGGAGCTGTTTTTT. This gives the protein CASSSYREPGELFF.